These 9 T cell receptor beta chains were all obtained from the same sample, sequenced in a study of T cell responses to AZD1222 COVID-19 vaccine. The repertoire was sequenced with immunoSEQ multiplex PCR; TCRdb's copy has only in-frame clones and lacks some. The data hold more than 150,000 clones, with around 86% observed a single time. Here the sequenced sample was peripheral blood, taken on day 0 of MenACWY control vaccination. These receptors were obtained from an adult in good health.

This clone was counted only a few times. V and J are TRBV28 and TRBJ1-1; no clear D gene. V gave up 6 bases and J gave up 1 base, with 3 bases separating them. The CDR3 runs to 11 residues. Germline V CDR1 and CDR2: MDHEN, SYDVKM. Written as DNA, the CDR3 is TGTGCCAGCAGGGAGAACACTGAAGCTTTCTTT. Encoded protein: CASRENTEAFF.

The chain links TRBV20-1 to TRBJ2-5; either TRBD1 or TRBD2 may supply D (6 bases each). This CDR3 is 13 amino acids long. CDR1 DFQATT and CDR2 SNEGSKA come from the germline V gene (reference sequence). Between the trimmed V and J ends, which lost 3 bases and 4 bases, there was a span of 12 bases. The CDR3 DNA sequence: TGCAGTGCTAGTGGACGGGGGCTAGAGACCCAGTACTTC. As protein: CSASGRGLETQYF.

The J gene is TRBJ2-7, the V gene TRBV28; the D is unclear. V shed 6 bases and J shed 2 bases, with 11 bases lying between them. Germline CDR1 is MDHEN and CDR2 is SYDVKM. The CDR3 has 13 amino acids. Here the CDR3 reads CASRALGPYEQYF. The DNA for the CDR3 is TGTGCCAGCAGGGCTCTCGGCCCCTACGAGCAGTACTTC.

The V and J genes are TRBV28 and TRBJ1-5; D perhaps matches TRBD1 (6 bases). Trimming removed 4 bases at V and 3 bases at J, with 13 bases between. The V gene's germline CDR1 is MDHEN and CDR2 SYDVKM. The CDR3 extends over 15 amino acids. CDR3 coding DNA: TGTGCCAGCAGTTCCGAGACAGGACTCAATCAGCCCCAGCATTTT. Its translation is CASSSETGLNQPQHF.

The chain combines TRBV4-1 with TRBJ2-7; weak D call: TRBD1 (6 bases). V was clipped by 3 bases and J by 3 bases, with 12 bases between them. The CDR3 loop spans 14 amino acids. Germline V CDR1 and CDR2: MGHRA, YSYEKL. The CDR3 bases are TGCGCCAGCAGCCAGGGGGCGACAGACTACGAGCAGTACTTC. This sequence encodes CASSQGATDYEQYF.

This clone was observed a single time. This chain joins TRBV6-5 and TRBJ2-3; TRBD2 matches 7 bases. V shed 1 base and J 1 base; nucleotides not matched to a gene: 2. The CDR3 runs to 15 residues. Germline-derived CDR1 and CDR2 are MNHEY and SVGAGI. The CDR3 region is CASSYLAGGTDTQYF. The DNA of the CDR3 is TGTGCCAGCAGTTACTTAGCGGGCGGCACAGATACGCAGTATTTT.

CDR3 in amino acids: CASFQGSTDTQYF. The DNA for the CDR3 is TGTGCCAGCTTCCAGGGTAGCACAGATACGCAGTATTTT. The chain recombines TRBV18 with TRBJ2-3, with D possibly being TRBD1 (5 bases). Between the trimmed V and J ends, which lost 7 bases and 0 bases, there was a span of 8 bases. This CDR3 is 13 amino acids long. The germline V gene encodes CDR1 KGHSH and CDR2 LQKENI.

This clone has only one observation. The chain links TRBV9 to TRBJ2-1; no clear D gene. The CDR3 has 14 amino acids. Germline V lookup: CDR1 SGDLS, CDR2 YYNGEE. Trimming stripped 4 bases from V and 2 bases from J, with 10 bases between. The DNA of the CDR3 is TGTGCCAGCAGCCCTAAAGTAGCCTACAATGAGCAGTTCTTC. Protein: CASSPKVAYNEQFF.

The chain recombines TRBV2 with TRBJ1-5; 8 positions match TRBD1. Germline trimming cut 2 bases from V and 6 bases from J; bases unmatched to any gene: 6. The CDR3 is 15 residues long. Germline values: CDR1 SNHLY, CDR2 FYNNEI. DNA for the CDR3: TGTGCCAGCAGTGAAATCGGACAGGGTAGTCAGCCCCAGCATTTT. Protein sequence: CASSEIGQGSQPQHF.